The next 24 T cell receptor beta chains were all read from a single sample in a study of control samples from healthy donors and cancer patients. The protocol was immunoSEQ multiplex PCR, while the TCRdb copy is restricted to in-frame clones and leaves out a portion. The repertoire consists of around 100,000 clones, with 85% to 90% occurring once and the leading ten covering about a fifth. Sequencing was done on a sample of PBMCs. These receptors were taken from a man aged 55 to 70 with lung cancer.

The chain links TRBV15 to TRBJ2-7, with 7 bases lining up with TRBD1. The trim removed 0 bases at V and 2 bases at J, leaving 1 base unmatched. CDR1 is LNHNV, CDR2 YYDKDF, per germline (reference sequence). The CDR3 totals 14 residues. The CDR3 protein is CATSRDQGAYEQYF. Written as DNA, the CDR3 is TGTGCCACCAGCAGAGACCAGGGGGCCTACGAGCAGTACTTC. Full variable domain (rest looked up from reference TRBV15 and TRBJ2-7): DAMVIQNPRYQVTQFGKPVTLSCSQTLNHNVMYWYQQKSSQAPKLLFHYYDKDFNNEADTPDNFQSRRPNTSFCFLDIRSPGLGDTAMYLCATSRDQGAYEQYFGPGTRLTVT.

The chain employs TRBV18 and TRBJ2-2; 8 bases are a match to TRBD1. V lost 3 bases to trimming and J lost 0 bases; unmatched junction nucleotides: 3. Germline CDR1 KGHSH, CDR2 LQKENI. The CDR3 is 16 amino acids. The CDR3 bases are TGTGCCAGCTCACCCGGACAGGGCACGAACACCGGGGAGCTGTTTTTT. Encoded protein: CASSPGQGTNTGELFF. Combining the CDR3 with reference TRBV18 and TRBJ2-2 gives the whole variable domain NAGVMQNPRHLVRRRGQEARLRCSPMKGHSHVYWYRQLPEEGLKFMVYLQKENIIDESGMPKERFSAEFPKEGPSILRIQQVVRGDSAAYFCASSPGQGTNTGELFFGEGSRLTVL.

The rearrangement joins TRBV19 to TRBJ2-2; 10 bases are a match to TRBD2. CDR3 size: 16 residues. Unmatched junction bases numbered 3, after V lost 5 bases and J lost 0 bases. Germline CDR1 is LNHDA and CDR2 is SQIVND (reference sequence). The CDR3: CASSLSGGTNTGELFF. In DNA form, the CDR3 reads TGTGCCAGTAGTCTTAGCGGGGGGACGAACACCGGGGAGCTGTTTTTT.

The chain has TRBV30 and TRBJ1-1; D is unclear. The germline V gene encodes CDR1 GTSNPN and CDR2 SVGIG (reference sequence). The CDR3 contains 9 residues. Trimming left V 8 bases short and J 11 bases short, with 12 bases between. CDR3 sequence (DNA): TGTGCCGGCCCCCACGGGGCTTTCTTT. The encoded protein is CAGPHGAFF.

The chain joins TRBV6-6 to TRBJ1-1; 9 positions agree with TRBD1. The germline CDR1 and CDR2 sequences are MNHNY and SVGAGI (reference sequence). The CDR3 is made up of 16 amino acids. V was pared by 4 bases and J by 1 base, with 7 bases of the junction left unmatched. The CDR3 sequence: CASSSRRQGGNTEAFF. In DNA, the CDR3 is TGTGCCAGCAGTTCCCGGCGACAGGGGGGGAACACTGAAGCTTTCTTT.

The rearrangement links TRBV18 to TRBJ1-1, with D unresolved. This CDR3 is 13 amino acids long. The germline V gene has CDR1 KGHSH and CDR2 LQKENI. Trimming stripped 6 bases from V and 3 bases from J, with 11 bases between. The CDR3 region is CASSPTTDTEAFF. CDR3 coding DNA: TGTGCCAGCTCCCCTACCACAGACACTGAAGCTTTCTTT.

The V gene is TRBV11-3, the J gene TRBJ1-1; no clear D. Trimming left V 1 base short and J 1 base short, with 10 bases between. The V gene's germline CDR1 is SGHNT and CDR2 YENEEA. The CDR3 contains 15 residues. The CDR3 loop reads CASSLGAGGNTEAFF. CDR3 nucleotide sequence: TGTGCCAGCAGCTTAGGTGCAGGCGGGAACACTGAAGCTTTCTTT.

V usage is TRBV6-6 and J usage is TRBJ2-3; the match to TRBD2 covers 9 bases. The germline V gene encodes CDR1 MNHNY and CDR2 SVGAGI (reference sequence). V dropped 2 bases and J dropped 6; count of bases not matched to a gene: 9. CDR3 size: 16 residues. DNA for the CDR3: TGTGCCAGCAGTTACCGTGCAGCGGGGGGATTGGATACGCAGTATTTT. The encoded protein is CASSYRAAGGLDTQYF.

The chain combines TRBV11-3 with TRBJ2-2, with D perhaps TRBD2 (6 bases). Germline lookup yields CDR1 SGHNT and CDR2 YENEEA. This CDR3 is 14 amino acids long. The germline V and J ends were trimmed by 3 bases and 3 bases, with 8 bases remaining between them. The DNA for the CDR3 is TGTGCCAGCAGCTTGGGAGGATACACCGGGGAGCTGTTTTTT. It encodes CASSLGGYTGELFF.

The CDR3 sequence: CASSPLLADTQYF. The DNA of the CDR3 is TGTGCCAGCAGCCCGTTACTAGCAGATACGCAGTATTTT. The chain is built from TRBV7-8 and TRBJ2-3, with D possibly TRBD2 on 5 matching bases. CDR1 and CDR2 from the germline V gene are SGHVS and FQNEAQ. The V gene lost 5 bases and the J gene lost 4 bases, with 10 bases spanning the gap. This CDR3 contains 13 residues.

The rearrangement links TRBV7-9 to TRBJ2-1; D might be TRBD2 (6 bases). Trimming removed 8 bases at V and 5 bases at J, with 22 bases between. The V gene's germline CDR1 is SEHNR and CDR2 FQNEAQ (reference sequence). The CDR3 length is 16 residues. The CDR3 DNA sequence: TGTGCCAGCTCGGGGGTTCTCCCAATACCCGACAATGAGCAGTTCTTC. It yields the protein CASSGVLPIPDNEQFF. The whole variable domain, remainder taken from reference TRBV7-9 and TRBJ2-1, is DTGVSQNPRHKITKRGQNVTFRCDPISEHNRLYWYRQTLGQGPEFLTYFQNEAQLEKSRLLSDRFSAERPKGSFSTLEIQRTEQGDSAMYLCASSGVLPIPDNEQFFGPGTRLTVL.

The CDR3 nucleotides are TGTGCCAGCAGTTACTCGAGGGCAGGCAGCGGCTACACCTTC. Translated, it gives CASSYSRAGSGYTF. This rearrangement joins TRBV6-5 to TRBJ1-2; no clear D. CDR1 and CDR2 (germline): MNHEY, SVGAGI. V was shortened by 0 bases and J by 8 bases, with 13 bases between the two germline ends. The CDR3 spans 14 residues.

CDR3 loop: CASSLTTGGVYEQYF. The DNA for the CDR3 is TGCGCCAGCAGCCTTACGACAGGGGGGGTCTACGAGCAGTACTTC. The J gene is TRBJ2-7, the V gene TRBV4-1, with TRBD1 identical over 9 bases. The CDR3 is 15 amino acids. The ends lost 4 bases at V and 3 bases at J; junction bases unmatched: 7. Looked up from germline, CDR1 is MGHRA and CDR2 is YSYEKL.

This clone was seen only once. V usage is TRBV6-5 and J usage is TRBJ2-3; no firm D call. Trimming took 11 bases from V and 1 from J, leaving 16 bases between them. Germline CDR1 and CDR2: MNHEY and SVGAGI. The CDR3 runs to 14 residues. The CDR3 sequence: CAGKDILGTDTQYF. The CDR3 DNA is TGTGCCGGCAAAGATATACTTGGCACAGATACGCAGTATTTT.

V is TRBV3-1 (or the pseudogene TRBV3-2) and J is TRBJ2-5; a possible D gene is TRBD1 (6 bases). CDR3 length: 14 amino acids. The V gene lost 4 bases and the J gene lost 1 base, with 10 bases spanning the gap. Germline V CDR1 and CDR2: LGHDT, YNNKEL (reference sequence). In DNA, the CDR3 is TGTGCCAGCAGCCGACAGGCGATCCAAGAGACCCAGTACTTC. It specifies CASSRQAIQETQYF.

This clone has just one count. The gene calls are TRBV4-1 and TRBJ1-2; 7 bases are a match to TRBD1. V lost 1 base to trimming and J lost 2 bases; unmatched junction nucleotides: 7. CDR1 and CDR2 from the germline V gene are MGHRA and YSYEKL. The length of the CDR3 is 16 residues. CDR3 in DNA: TGCGCCAGCAGCCAAGCCTCGCTACAGGGGAACTATGGCTACACCTTC. This sequence encodes CASSQASLQGNYGYTF.

This clone is a singleton in its sample. The chain is built from TRBV30 and TRBJ2-7; 8 bases are shared with TRBD2. The CDR3 has 14 residues. Per germline, CDR1 GTSNPN and CDR2 SVGIG (reference sequence). The ends lost 0 bases at V and 6 bases at J; junction bases unmatched: 7. CDR3 coding DNA: TGTGCCTGGAGTGTAGGCGGGGGGTCTCTCGAGCAGTACTTC. This encodes CAWSVGGGSLEQYF.

The rearrangement joins TRBV5-6 to TRBJ1-1, with D maybe TRBD1 (6 bases). Per germline, CDR1 SGHDT and CDR2 YYEEEE. Trimming stripped 4 bases from V and 7 bases from J, with 14 bases between. The CDR3 is 13 amino acids. CDR3 sequence: CASSLESRGEAFF. DNA for the CDR3: TGTGCCAGCAGCCTAGAAAGCAGGGGTGAAGCTTTCTTT.

The gene calls are TRBV5-4 and TRBJ1-2; possibly TRBD1 for D (6 bases). The germline V and J ends were trimmed by 4 bases and 7 bases, with 20 bases remaining between them. The CDR3 totals 15 residues. Germline V gene lookup returns CDR1 SGHNT and CDR2 YYREEE (reference sequence). In DNA form, the CDR3 reads TGTGCCAGCAGCCAGAGAGGGGCTGGGGGCAGTGGCTACACCTTC. It translates to CASSQRGAGGSGYTF.

This chain links TRBV5-6 with TRBJ2-5; D is unclear. The V end was cut by 1 base, the J end by 5 bases, with 3 bases between. The CDR3 spans 11 residues. CDR1 SGHDT and CDR2 YYEEEE come from the germline V gene. DNA for the CDR3: TGTGCCAGCAGCTTGAGGGAGACCCAGTACTTC. This codes for CASSLRETQYF.

V is TRBV14 and J is TRBJ1-4; possibly TRBD1 for D (5 bases). The V end was cut by 5 bases, the J end by 8 bases, with 18 bases between. This CDR3 is built from 15 residues. Germline values: CDR1 SGHDN, CDR2 FVKESK. The CDR3 nucleotides read TGTGCCAGCAGCGTACCCGGGACGGCCTCCGAAAAACTGTTTTTT. Residues: CASSVPGTASEKLFF.

J is TRBJ2-7 and V is TRBV11-2; 8 bases are shared with TRBD1. The junction had 5 bases not matched to a gene; V was cut back by 4 bases and J by 0 bases. The CDR3 has 15 residues. Germline assignment: CDR1 SGHAT and CDR2 FQNNGV. The DNA for the CDR3 is TGTGCCAGCAGCTGGGGACAGGAGAGCTCCTACGAGCAGTACTTC. It encodes CASSWGQESSYEQYF.

Worth noting for this clone: Other DNA sequences in this sample translate to the same CDR3. The chain couples TRBV19 to TRBJ2-2, with TRBD2 identical over 8 bases. From germline, CDR1 is LNHDA and CDR2 SQIVND (reference sequence). CDR3 length: 16 residues. Trimming cost V 9 bases and J 1 base; bases outside gene matches: 10. In DNA, the CDR3 is TGTGCCAGCCGGGGCGGCGCGGGGGGGAACACCGGGGAGCTGTTTTTT. Translation gives CASRGGAGGNTGELFF.

This clone showed up just once. The gene calls are TRBV27 and TRBJ1-4; D not certain. The germline gives CDR1 MNHEY, CDR2 SMNVEV (reference sequence). V lost 4 bases and J lost 6, with 15 bases in between. This CDR3 contains 15 residues. For the CDR3, the DNA is TGTGCCAGCAGTTCCAGCCAACTAAATTATGAAAAACTGTTTTTT. It yields the protein CASSSSQLNYEKLFF. The full variable domain, completed using reference TRBV27 and TRBJ1-4, is EAQVTQNPRYLITVTGKKLTVTCSQNMNHEYMSWYRQDPGLGLRQIYYSMNVEVTDKGDVPEGYKVSRKEKRNFPLILESPSPNQTSLYFCASSSSQLNYEKLFFGSGTQLSVL.